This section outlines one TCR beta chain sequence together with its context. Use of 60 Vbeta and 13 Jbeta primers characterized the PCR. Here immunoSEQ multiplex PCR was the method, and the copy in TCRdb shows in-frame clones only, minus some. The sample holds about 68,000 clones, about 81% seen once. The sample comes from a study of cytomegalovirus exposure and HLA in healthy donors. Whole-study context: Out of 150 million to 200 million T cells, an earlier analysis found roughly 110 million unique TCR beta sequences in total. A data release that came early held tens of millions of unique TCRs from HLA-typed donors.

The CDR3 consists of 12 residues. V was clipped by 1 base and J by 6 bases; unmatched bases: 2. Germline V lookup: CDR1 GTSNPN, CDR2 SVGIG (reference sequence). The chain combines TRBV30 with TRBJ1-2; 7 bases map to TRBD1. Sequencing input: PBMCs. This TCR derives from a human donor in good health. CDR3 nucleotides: TGTGCCTGGAGTGACAGGGGTCATGGCTACACCTTC. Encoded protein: CAWSDRGHGYTF.